The T cell receptor beta chain under discussion was sequenced for a study of preoperative IRX-2 immunotherapy in early breast cancer. Treatment indicated: preoperative locoregional IRX-2 cytokine immunotherapy. Sequenced by immunoSEQ multiplex PCR; TCRdb stores in-frame clones only, minus some. The sample comprises roughly 99,000 clones, more than 80% of which are singletons, and about 2.1% rests with the top ten. This clone qualifies as medium-sized (0.01 to 0.1%). The CDR3 consists of 17 residues. V lost 0 bases and J 0 bases, leaving 12 bases between the germline ends. The V gene's germline CDR1 is LNHNV and CDR2 YYDKDF (reference sequence).

The rearrangement joins TRBV15 to TRBJ2-1; D is ambiguous. The sequence was obtained from a human donor with breast cancer. The sequencing used tumor tissue, collected after IRX-2 immunotherapy. The CDR3 nucleotides are TGTGCCACCAGCAGAGATCGGAGTGCGAACTCCTACAATGAGCAGTTCTTC. This gives the protein CATSRDRSANSYNEQFF. The variable domain in full, completed from reference TRBV15 and TRBJ2-1, reads DAMVIQNPRYQVTQFGKPVTLSCSQTLNHNVMYWYQQKSSQAPKLLFHYYDKDFNNEADTPDNFQSRRPNTSFCFLDIRSPGLGDTAMYLCATSRDRSANSYNEQFFGPGTRLTVL.